The 6 T cell receptor beta chains given below trace back to one sample, sequenced in a study of blood T cell repertoires in COVID-19. Clones were sequenced by immunoSEQ multiplex PCR, and TCRdb holds only the in-frame ones, with some missing. This table has 100,000 or so clones, less than 95% appearing once. Material: peripheral blood. The source is a human donor with active COVID-19. The donor label of this sample is uncertain.

The chain has TRBV27 and TRBJ2-2; 11 bases match TRBD2. The length of the CDR3 is 18 residues. Germline assignment: CDR1 MNHEY and CDR2 SMNVEV (reference sequence). After removal of 6 bases from V and 5 bases from J, the junction contained 14 bases not matched to a gene. The CDR3 loop is CASSRTPRTSGGTGELFF. In DNA, the CDR3 is TGTGCCAGCAGCCGAACCCCGAGAACTAGCGGGGGAACCGGGGAGCTGTTTTTT.

This sequence joins TRBV13 and TRBJ2-1, with TRBD2 matching 9 bases. The CDR3 is made up of 20 amino acids. V was pared by 3 bases and J by 1 base, with 16 bases of the junction left unmatched. The germline CDR1 and CDR2 sequences are PRHDT and FYEKMQ (reference sequence). CDR3 in DNA: TGTGCCAGCAGCTTCCGGTCTGGCGGGGGGGCCCTTAGGTCCTACAATGAGCAGTTCTTC. Translating gives CASSFRSGGGALRSYNEQFF.

This chain joins TRBV12-3 or TRBV12-4 and TRBJ2-5; the D is unclear. The CDR3 runs 13 residues. Trimming cost V 2 bases and J 2 bases, with 6 bases left between them. CDR3 protein: CASSLSTQETQYF. CDR3 bases: TGTGCCAGCAGTTTATCAACTCAAGAGACCCAGTACTTC.

The V gene is TRBV19, the J gene TRBJ1-3; D not resolved. CDR1 is LNHDA and CDR2 is SQIVND in the germline V gene (reference sequence). This CDR3 comprises 15 residues. Between the trimmed V and J ends, which lost 3 bases and 8 bases, there was a span of 17 bases. The CDR3 region has the DNA TGTGCCAGTAGTATGAGCGGACTGGGAGCACACACCATATATTTT. Its translation is CASSMSGLGAHTIYF.

This chain links TRBV5-1 with TRBJ1-6; TRBD1 might be the D (6 bases). V lost 1 base to trimming and J lost 8 bases, with 10 bases between them. The CDR3 spans 14 residues. Germline CDR1 and CDR2: SGHRS and YFSETQ. CDR3 coding DNA: TGCGCCAGCAGCTTGTGGGAGGGGGATTCACCCCTCCACTTT. Translated: CASSLWEGDSPLHF.

The chain recombines TRBV2 with TRBJ1-5; 7 bases map to TRBD1. V lost 4 bases and J lost 9; bases outside the gene matches: 9. Germline V CDR1 and CDR2: SNHLY, FYNNEI. The CDR3 loop spans 14 amino acids. CDR3 in DNA: TGTGCCAGCAGTGTCCGGACAGGCAAGGGGCCCCAGCATTTT. It specifies CASSVRTGKGPQHF. The full variable domain, completed using reference TRBV2 and TRBJ1-5, is EPEVTQTPSHQVTQMGQEVILRCVPISNHLYFYWYRQILGQKVEFLVSFYNNEISEKSEIFDDQFSVERPDGSNFTLKIRSTKLEDSAMYFCASSVRTGKGPQHFGDGTRLSIL.